Shown below are 8 T cell receptor beta chains from a single sample sequenced in a study of PD-1 blockade in classical Hodgkin lymphoma. Profiling relied on immunoSEQ multiplex PCR, and the TCRdb table lists in-frame clones only, not all of them. The data contain about 10,000 clones, about 90% of them singletons. Every one of the patients relapsed after autologous stem cell transplantation (brentuximab vedotin exposure was variable). This material consisted of peripheral blood mononuclear cells (PBMCs), taken at baseline. These receptors all stem from a human donor with classical Hodgkin lymphoma.

The chain carries TRBV6-6 and TRBJ1-3; D remains unclear. Germline loops: CDR1 MNHNY, CDR2 SVGAGI (reference sequence). This CDR3 spans 15 amino acids. V was cut by 10 bases and J by 0 bases, with 16 bases left in between. Written as DNA, the CDR3 is TGTGCCATTCAACCAGCCTGGGGCTCTGGAAACACCATATATTTT. Amino acid sequence: CAIQPAWGSGNTIYF.

V gene TRBV15 combines with J gene TRBJ2-1; 9 bases are shared with TRBD1. CDR3 length: 13 residues. V shed 8 bases and J 3 bases; nucleotides not matched to a gene: 2. The germline V gene has CDR1 LNHNV and CDR2 YYDKDF (reference sequence). CDR3 region: CATETGGYNEQFF. CDR3 sequence (DNA): TGTGCCACCGAGACAGGGGGCTACAATGAGCAGTTCTTC.

This chain links TRBV5-5 with TRBJ2-7; no definite D call. The V end lost 0 bases, the J end lost 4 bases, and 5 bases lay between the germline ends. The length of the CDR3 is 12 residues. Germline V gives CDR1 SGHKS, CDR2 YYEKEE (reference sequence). The CDR3 spells CASSLASYEQYF. The CDR3 coding sequence is TGTGCCAGCAGCTTGGCTAGTTACGAGCAGTACTTC.

The V gene is TRBV2, the J gene TRBJ1-2; unclear D gene. The germline V gene encodes CDR1 SNHLY and CDR2 FYNNEI. CDR3 size: 18 residues. Trimming left V 4 bases short and J 0 bases short, with 21 bases between. The CDR3 spells CASSVTVARRVTNYGYTF. The CDR3 DNA follows: TGTGCCAGCAGTGTCACGGTCGCCAGGAGGGTTACTAACTATGGCTACACCTTC.

This chain uses TRBV5-6 with TRBJ2-6; D is possibly TRBD2 (6 bases). V was pared by 6 bases and J by 3 bases, with 13 bases between. This CDR3 is 15 amino acids long. From germline, CDR1 is SGHDT and CDR2 YYEEEE. As DNA, the CDR3 is TGTGCCAGCACCCCCCCGGGAGTTGGGGCCAACGTCCTGACTTTC. As protein: CASTPPGVGANVLTF.

The chain joins TRBV19 to TRBJ2-1; D is unresolved. The CDR3 is 15 residues long. V lost 7 bases and J 3 bases, leaving 16 bases between the germline ends. Germline V gene data show CDR1 as LNHDA and CDR2 as SQIVND (reference sequence). CDR3 protein: CASTSAGPHYNEQFF. The CDR3 DNA sequence: TGTGCCAGTACCTCTGCTGGGCCCCACTACAATGAGCAGTTCTTC.

The chain employs TRBV6-1 and TRBJ2-7, with 12 positions matching TRBD2. V lost 9 bases and J lost 2; bases outside the gene matches: 8. The CDR3 spans 15 residues. The germline V gene has CDR1 MNHNS and CDR2 SASEGT. The CDR3 coding sequence is TGTGCCAGGCGGACTAGCGGGATCCTACCCTACGAGCAGTACTTC. It codes for CARRTSGILPYEQYF.

The rearrangement joins TRBV21-1 to TRBJ2-5; TRBD1, the table's D call, was not compared with the DNA. TRBV21-1 is marked as a pseudogene. There are 16 residues in the CDR3. This CDR3 reads CASSKAVDRAGHTQYF. The DNA of the CDR3 is TGTGCCAGCAGCAAAGCTGTCGACAGGGCGGGTCATACCCAGTACTTC.